This T cell receptor (beta chain) was recorded in a study of early T cells in non-severe SARS-CoV-2 infection. Across the study: Sequencing of bulk RNA from unsorted whole blood was done, without chain pairing.

This clonotype has at least ten counts. The CDR3 has 18 residues. Germline V gene lookup returns CDR1 SGHVS and CDR2 FQNEAQ. The junction had 9 bases not matched to a gene; V was cut back by 3 bases and J by 5 bases. Each CDR3 protein is one row after TCRdb ran MiXCR on the 5' RACE reads. The sample includes 50,000 to 65,000 distinct CDR3 sequences, less than 9.5% of them seen just once. The sample was whole blood, taken at baseline. The TCR comes from an adult who was a healthcare worker with PCR-confirmed SARS-CoV-2 infection or an uninfected control (not recorded which). The V call is TRBV7-8, the J call TRBJ2-2; 13 bases match TRBD2. The CDR3 nucleotides are TGTGCCAGCAGCTTCCCCTGGACTAGCGGGAGCGTTACCGGGGAGCTGTTTTTT. Residues: CASSFPWTSGSVTGELFF.